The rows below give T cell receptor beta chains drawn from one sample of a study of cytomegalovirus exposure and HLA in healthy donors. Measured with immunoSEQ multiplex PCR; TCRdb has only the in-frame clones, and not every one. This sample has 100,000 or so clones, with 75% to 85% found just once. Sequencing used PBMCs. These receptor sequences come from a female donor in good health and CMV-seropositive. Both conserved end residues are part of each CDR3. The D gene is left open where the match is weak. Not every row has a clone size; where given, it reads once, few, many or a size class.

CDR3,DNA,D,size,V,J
CASTIQGGGTDTQYF,TGCGCCAGCACCATTCAGGGTGGTGGGACAGATACGCAGTATTTT,-,once,TRBV5-1,TRBJ2-3
CASSLGGQETQYF,TGTGCCAGCAGCTTGGGAGGGCAAGAGACCCAGTACTTC,-,once,TRBV5-4,TRBJ2-5
CSSSLRGGYTF,TGTTCCAGCAGCTTACGGGGGGGCTACACCTTC,-,-,TRBV7-9,TRBJ1-2
CASSWGGPRTDTQYF,TGCGCCAGCAGCTGGGGGGGCCCGCGCACAGATACGCAGTATTTT,-,-,TRBV5-1,TRBJ2-3
CASSPSRGGTEAFF,TGTGCCAGCAGCCCTAGTCGGGGGGGCACTGAAGCTTTCTTT,-,-,TRBV7-2,TRBJ1-1
CASSIRSTLQETQYF,TGTGCCAGTAGTATTAGGTCGACACTTCAAGAGACCCAGTACTTC,-,-,TRBV19,TRBJ2-5
CASSLVGQGTEAFF,TGTGCCAGCAGCTTGGTGGGACAAGGGACTGAAGCTTTCTTT,-,-,TRBV7-9,TRBJ1-1
CASSRGLAGFYEQYF,TGTGCCAGCAGCCGGGGACTAGCGGGGTTCTACGAGCAGTACTTC,TRBD2,-,TRBV7-6,TRBJ2-7
CASSLGVRPLRDYGYTF,TGCGCCAGCAGCTTGGGGGTCAGACCTCTACGGGACTATGGCTACACCTTC,-,-,TRBV5-1,TRBJ1-2
CAWRPRAEGGYTF,TGTGCCTGGAGGCCTCGGGCGGAGGGTGGCTACACCTTC,-,-,TRBV30,TRBJ1-2
CASSSAGGYEQYF,TGTGCCAGCAGCTCCGCAGGGGGGTACGAGCAGTACTTC,-,few,TRBV4-2,TRBJ2-7
CASSLGANEKLFF,TGTGCCAGCAGCTTGGGGGCAAATGAAAAACTGTTTTTT,-,once,TRBV5-4,TRBJ1-4
CASSESSFGEQFF,TGTGCCAGCAGCGAAAGCTCCTTCGGTGAGCAGTTCTTC,-,-,TRBV9,TRBJ2-1
CASRGGQVSGNTIYF,TGCGCCAGCAGAGGTGGACAGGTCTCTGGAAACACCATATATTTT,TRBD1,-,TRBV10-2,TRBJ1-3
CASSKQGNTEAFF,TGTGCCAGCAGTAAACAGGGGAACACTGAAGCTTTCTTT,-,-,TRBV6-1,TRBJ1-1
CASRSPDRATEAFF,TGTGCCAGCAGGTCTCCGGACAGGGCTACTGAAGCTTTCTTT,TRBD1,-,TRBV6-6,TRBJ1-1
CASSPREGGTQYF,TGTGCCAGCAGCCCCCGGGAGGGAGGCACGCAGTATTTT,TRBD2,once,TRBV7-9,TRBJ2-3
CASSLARSETQYF,TGTGCCAGCAGCTTGGCCCGGAGCGAGACCCAGTACTTC,-,-,TRBV5-4,TRBJ2-5
CASSTAGRTNEQFF,TGTGCCAGCAGCACGGCGGGACGTACGAATGAGCAGTTCTTC,-,few,TRBV11-3,TRBJ2-1
CSVGRTGDEKLFF,TGCAGCGTTGGGCGGACAGGGGATGAAAAACTGTTTTTT,TRBD1,-,TRBV29-1,TRBJ1-4
CAWNTGNTIYF,TGTGCCTGGAACACTGGAAACACCATATATTTT,-,-,TRBV30,TRBJ1-3
CSVDTGIDGYTF,TGCAGCGTAGACACAGGGATCGATGGCTACACCTTC,-,-,TRBV29-1,TRBJ1-2
CAWSVTRTGLCGYTF,TGTGCCTGGAGTGTAACCCGGACAGGTCTTTGTGGCTACACCTTC,TRBD1,-,TRBV30,TRBJ1-2
CASSITSGGGETQYF,TGTGCCAGCAGCATAACTAGCGGGGGCGGAGAGACCCAGTACTTC,TRBD2,-,TRBV9,TRBJ2-5
CASSTPLYGYTF,TGTGCCAGCAGCACTCCGCTCTATGGCTACACCTTC,-,-,TRBV11-2,TRBJ1-2
CASSWRGASEQFF,TGTGCCAGCAGCTGGAGGGGCGCGTCTGAGCAGTTCTTC,-,-,TRBV5-4,TRBJ2-1
CASSYINMNTEAFF,TGTGCCAGCAGCTACATCAACATGAACACTGAAGCTTTCTTT,-,once,TRBV7-2,TRBJ1-1
CAWSALLGQKGTEAFF,TGTGCCTGGAGTGCCCTGTTAGGTCAAAAGGGGACTGAAGCTTTCTTT,-,-,TRBV30,TRBJ1-1
CAWRSAPLHGTAFSYEQYF,TGTGCCTGGAGGTCAGCACCACTACACGGGACAGCCTTCTCCTACGAGCAGTACTTC,TRBD1,-,TRBV30,TRBJ2-7
CASSIVPAGGPYNEQFF,TGTGCCAGTAGTATAGTACCAGCGGGGGGCCCTTACAATGAGCAGTTCTTC,TRBD2,-,TRBV19,TRBJ2-1
CATSRGGGGGNYGYTF,TGTGCCACCAGCAGAGGGGGGGGCGGGGGCAACTATGGCTACACCTTC,-,-,TRBV15,TRBJ1-2
CASREDIPYEQYF,TGCGCCAGCAGAGAGGACATCCCCTACGAGCAGTACTTC,-,-,TRBV10-2,TRBJ2-7
CASATGTRTNEQFF,TGTGCCAGCGCGACCGGGACTAGGACCAATGAGCAGTTCTTC,TRBD2,-,TRBV7-2,TRBJ2-1
CASSPLSTDTQYF,TGTGCCAGCAGCCCTCTAAGCACAGATACGCAGTATTTT,-,-,TRBV5-6,TRBJ2-3
CASPGPLETQYF,TGTGCCTCCCCAGGCCCTTTGGAGACCCAGTACTTC,-,-,TRBV30,TRBJ2-5
CASSPISGDSYEQYF,TGTGCCAGCTCACCTATATCGGGGGACTCCTACGAGCAGTACTTC,-,-,TRBV18,TRBJ2-7